One and the same sample provided the 21 T cell receptor beta chains below, sequenced in a study of T cell responses to AZD1222 COVID-19 vaccine. Clones were sequenced by immunoSEQ multiplex PCR, and TCRdb holds only the in-frame ones, with some missing. The profile shows 150,000 to 200,000 clones, 80% to 95% of them singletons. Sequencing was performed on peripheral blood, taken on day 0 of AZD1222 vaccination. The receptors here all came from an adult in good health.

V gene TRBV5-1 combines with J gene TRBJ2-3, with D unclear. The CDR3 extends over 15 amino acids. From germline, CDR1 is SGHRS and CDR2 YFSETQ. V dropped 1 base and J dropped 0 bases, with 9 bases sitting between them. This chain's CDR3 is CASSLPGSSTDTQYF. In nucleotides, the CDR3 is TGCGCCAGCAGCTTGCCGGGTTCCAGCACAGATACGCAGTATTTT. Full variable domain (missing parts from reference TRBV5-1 and TRBJ2-3): KAGVTQTPRYLIKTRGQQVTLSCSPISGHRSVSWYQQTPGQGLQFLFEYFSETQRNKGNFPGRFSGRQFSNSRSEMNVSTLELGDSALYLCASSLPGSSTDTQYFGPGTRLTVL.

The chain carries TRBV6-6 and TRBJ2-3, with D tentatively TRBD1 (5 bases). V was trimmed by 5 bases and J by 0 bases, leaving 18 bases between them. The CDR3 contains 17 residues. CDR1 and CDR2 (germline): MNHNY, SVGAGI (reference sequence). The DNA of the CDR3 is TGTGCCAGCAGTCCCTGGGTTGGGGCGGAGAGCACAGATACGCAGTATTTT. It codes for CASSPWVGAESTDTQYF.

The gene calls are TRBV14 and TRBJ1-2; 8 bases are a match to TRBD1. The CDR3 runs 15 residues. Germline V gene lookup returns CDR1 SGHDN and CDR2 FVKESK. V trimming: 0 bases; J trimming: 4 bases; junction bases outside the gene matches: 4. The CDR3 protein is CASSQEVRGPYGYTF. The CDR3 region has the DNA TGTGCCAGCAGCCAAGAGGTCAGGGGGCCCTATGGCTACACCTTC.

V is TRBV6-1 and J is TRBJ1-2; D call uncertain. Germline V CDR1 and CDR2: MNHNS, SASEGT. V was clipped by 0 bases and J by 6 bases, with 11 bases between them. This CDR3 comprises 14 residues. CDR3 nucleotide sequence: TGTGCCAGCAGTGAAGCGCGGGCAGGCCATGGCTACACCTTC. This codes for CASSEARAGHGYTF.

The chain recombines TRBV27 with TRBJ2-3, with 14 bases matching TRBD2. The length of the CDR3 is 18 residues. CDR1 and CDR2 from the germline V gene are MNHEY and SMNVEV (reference sequence). The J segment lost 0 bases and the V segment lost 5 bases, leaving 7 bases of the junction unmatched. The CDR3 is CASSPGTSGGLSTDTQYF. The CDR3, as DNA: TGTGCCAGCAGTCCGGGGACTAGCGGGGGTCTTAGCACAGATACGCAGTATTTT.

The genes are TRBV9 and TRBJ2-1; 7 bases map to TRBD2. Germline CDR1 reads SGDLS; CDR2 reads YYNGEE. V was clipped by 0 bases and J by 7 bases; unmatched bases: 4. The CDR3 loop spans 14 amino acids. CDR3 loop: CASSVVGGRNEQFF. CDR3 in DNA: TGTGCCAGCAGCGTAGTGGGAGGGAGGAATGAGCAGTTCTTC.

The V call is TRBV5-1, the J call TRBJ2-7; TRBD2 matches 8 bases. This CDR3 has 14 residues. With V trimmed by 0 bases and J by 3 bases, 2 bases remained unmatched. CDR1 and CDR2 (germline): SGHRS, YFSETQ. The CDR3 protein is CASSLGTSGYEQYF. The CDR3 nucleotides are TGCGCCAGCAGCTTGGGAACTAGCGGCTACGAGCAGTACTTC.

The chain joins TRBV5-4 to TRBJ1-2; TRBD1 might be the D (5 bases). The CDR3 runs to 13 residues. V was trimmed by 2 bases and J by 2 bases, leaving 7 bases between them. The germline V gene encodes CDR1 SGHNT and CDR2 YYREEE (reference sequence). CDR3 residues: CASSFGANYGYTF. The CDR3 DNA reads TGTGCCAGCAGCTTCGGGGCGAACTATGGCTACACCTTC.

V and J are TRBV5-1 and TRBJ2-1; 11 bases align to TRBD2. V shed 3 bases, J shed 7 bases, and the junction held 9 bases outside the gene matches. Germline V gene data show CDR1 as SGHRS and CDR2 as YFSETQ. The CDR3 contains 16 residues. The CDR3 spells CASSSLAGGLKNEQFF. In DNA form, the CDR3 reads TGCGCCAGCAGCTCATTAGCGGGGGGGCTTAAGAATGAGCAGTTCTTC.

The chain employs TRBV25-1 and TRBJ2-5; weak D call: TRBD2 (6 bases). The CDR3 loop spans 17 amino acids. V was shortened by 0 bases and J by 1 base, with 15 bases between the two germline ends. Germline V gives CDR1 MGHDK, CDR2 SYGVNS. The CDR3 here is CASSEYYGGDPQETQYF. In DNA, the CDR3 is TGTGCCAGCAGTGAATATTACGGGGGAGACCCCCAAGAGACCCAGTACTTC.

The J gene is TRBJ1-1, the V gene TRBV10-3; perhaps TRBD1 as D (6 bases). The CDR3 covers 14 residues. V was clipped by 6 bases and J by 1 base, with 12 bases between them. Germline V lookup: CDR1 ENHRY, CDR2 SYGVKD. CDR3 in DNA: TGTGCCATCAGACCAGGGGATCCGAACACTGAAGCTTTCTTT. Translating it yields CAIRPGDPNTEAFF.

V usage is TRBV19 and J usage is TRBJ1-3; D is unresolved. V was clipped by 6 bases and J by 8 bases, with 8 bases between them. Per germline, CDR1 LNHDA and CDR2 SQIVND (reference sequence). The CDR3 runs to 11 residues. The CDR3 sequence is CASSKEDTIYF. The CDR3 DNA sequence: TGTGCCAGTAGCAAAGAGGACACCATATATTTT.

The CDR3, as DNA: TGTGCCAGCAGTCTAGGGATGGGCAGCAAGAGGACCCAGTACTTC. It translates to CASSLGMGSKRTQYF. The chain has TRBV11-2 and TRBJ2-5; D not resolved. Trimming shortened V by 6 bases and J by 7 bases, and 21 bases separated the two germline ends. CDR1 is SGHAT and CDR2 is FQNNGV in the germline V gene. The CDR3 totals 15 residues.

The chain combines TRBV7-8 with TRBJ2-5, with D perhaps matching TRBD2 (5 bases). The CDR3 totals 13 residues. V was shortened by 11 bases and J by 1 base, with 14 bases between the two germline ends. Germline CDR1 and CDR2: SGHVS and FQNEAQ. The DNA for the CDR3 is TGTGCCTGCGCCAGCGGACTCCAAGAGACCCAGTACTTC. Amino acids: CACASGLQETQYF.

V usage is TRBV7-8 and J usage is TRBJ2-1; 8 bases fit TRBD2. V lost 6 bases to trimming and J lost 4 bases; unmatched junction nucleotides: 8. This CDR3 region has 15 residues. CDR1 SGHVS and CDR2 FQNEAQ come from the germline V gene. The CDR3 sequence: CASSYSGGHYNEQFF. CDR3 sequence (DNA): TGTGCCAGCAGTTACAGCGGGGGACATTACAATGAGCAGTTCTTC.

J is TRBJ1-5 and V is TRBV27; D is unresolved. Germline-derived CDR1 and CDR2 are MNHEY and SMNVEV (reference sequence). The V gene lost 2 bases and the J gene lost 5 bases, with 10 bases spanning the gap. This CDR3 region has 14 residues. The CDR3 nucleotides are TGTGCCAGCAGTTTACTAGGGCTTCATCAGCCCCAGCATTTT. Amino acids: CASSLLGLHQPQHF.

V usage is TRBV6-5 and J usage is TRBJ1-5; 7 bases match TRBD1. CDR3 size: 15 residues. The germline gives CDR1 MNHEY, CDR2 SVGAGI. V shed 7 bases, J shed 2 bases, and the junction held 8 bases outside the gene matches. The CDR3 region is CASTDLGGGNQPQHF. CDR3 in DNA: TGTGCCAGCACCGACTTAGGGGGCGGCAATCAGCCCCAGCATTTT.

The V gene is TRBV3-1 (or the pseudogene TRBV3-2), the J gene TRBJ1-1; unclear D gene. Germline V CDR1 and CDR2: LGHDT, YNNKEL (reference sequence). V lost 0 bases and J lost 5, with 10 bases in between. There are 14 residues in the CDR3. The CDR3, as DNA: TGTGCCAGCAGCCAAGATGAGGGTTGGACTGAAGCTTTCTTT. This sequence encodes CASSQDEGWTEAFF.

The chain employs TRBV6-1 and TRBJ2-7, with D unresolved. The CDR3 length is 16 residues. Trimming shortened V by 4 bases and J by 4 bases, and 20 bases separated the two germline ends. Germline V gives CDR1 MNHNS, CDR2 SASEGT. CDR3 DNA sequence: TGTGCCAGCAGTGTACCCCCCCGGAGAGCCACGTACGAGCAGTACTTC. It codes for CASSVPPRRATYEQYF.

The genes are TRBV4-1 and TRBJ1-2; D unclear. This CDR3 spans 14 amino acids. In germline, CDR1 is MGHRA, CDR2 YSYEKL. The V end was cut by 0 bases, the J end by 3 bases, with 8 bases between. The CDR3 DNA reads as TGCGCCAGCAGCCAAGATGCTTTCGACTATGGCTACACCTTC. Its protein product is CASSQDAFDYGYTF.

The rearrangement uses TRBV11-1 and TRBJ2-5; 12 bases match TRBD2. The CDR3 has 14 residues. The trim removed 5 bases at V and 5 bases at J, leaving 3 bases unmatched. Germline lookup yields CDR1 SGHAT and CDR2 FQDESV (reference sequence). The CDR3 DNA sequence: TGTGCCAGCAGCAGACTAGCGGGGGCTGAGACCCAGTACTTC. Encoded protein: CASSRLAGAETQYF.